The 7 T cell receptor beta chains below all came from one sample that was sequenced in a study of tumor-infiltrating lymphocytes in primary liver carcinoma. A primer matching the constant region was used to make TCR beta cDNA from around 550 ng of total RNA. Libraries for TCR beta were built through three nested multiplex PCR rounds, which together made up a slightly modified ARM-PCR procedure. Amplification in the first two PCR rounds was performed using TRBV1-TRBV30 forward primers and a C-beta reverse primer for 10 cycles each. From the multiplex PCR reads, TCRdb called clonotypes with MiXCR, one entry per CDR3 protein. The data contain 150,000 to 200,000 distinct CDR3 sequences, roughly 60% of them seen just once; the ten biggest clones take up approximately 67%. Germline DNA was extracted alongside blood RNA, which was obtained from unsorted whole blood. The sequenced material came from peripheral blood. The receptors shown here come from a man in his forties or fifties with primary liver carcinoma and hepatitis B virus infection.

A word on this clonotype: Likely a read error: the CDR3 ends without its conserved phenylalanine or tryptophan. As DNA, the CDR3 is TGCGCCAGCAGCCCGGGACAAATCGTCTCTGGGGCCAACGTCCTGACTTCC. It encodes CASSPGQIVSGANVLTS. The chain is built from TRBV4-1 and TRBJ2-6; D is possibly TRBD1 (6 bases). The CDR3 is 17 residues long. Germline loops: CDR1 MGHRA, CDR2 YSYEKL. Trimming took off 4 bases at V and 0 bases at J, with 13 bases between the two ends.

The J gene is TRBJ1-3, the V gene TRBV6-1; D uncertain. Germline V gene data show CDR1 as MNHNS and CDR2 as SASEGT. The CDR3 totals 14 residues. V shed 9 bases and J shed 4 bases, with 16 bases lying between them. CDR3 in amino acids: CARSTGVRGNTIYF. The CDR3 coding sequence is TGTGCCAGAAGTACCGGGGTCCGCGGAAACACCATATATTTT.

At least ten counts were recorded for this clonotype. The V and J genes are TRBV6-2 or TRBV6-3 and TRBJ2-7; possibly TRBD1 for D (5 bases). There are 11 residues in the CDR3. The V end lost 6 bases, the J end lost 5 bases, and 8 bases lay between the germline ends. The germline CDR1 and CDR2 sequences are MNHEY and SVGEGT. The CDR3 DNA is TGTGCCAGCAGCCCCAGGGACGAGCAGTACTTC. Protein: CASSPRDEQYF.

In this sample, this clonotype turned up many times. V is TRBV11-3 and J is TRBJ2-1; 8 nucleotides agree with TRBD2. This CDR3 has 15 amino acids. The J segment lost 2 bases and the V segment lost 2 bases, leaving 2 bases of the junction unmatched. Germline values: CDR1 SGHNT, CDR2 YENEEA. CDR3 sequence: CASSLQAGAYNEQFF. The CDR3 DNA sequence: TGTGCCAGCAGCTTACAAGCGGGAGCCTACAATGAGCAGTTCTTC.

About this clonotype itself: A much larger clonotype is one base distant, so this may be a read error. The chain carries TRBV11-2 and TRBJ2-1; possible D gene TRBD2, 6 bases. The germline V gene encodes CDR1 SGHAT and CDR2 FQNNGV. The CDR3 consists of 16 residues. CDR3 sequence (DNA): TGTGCCAGCAGCTTAGCGGGAGCGGGCTCCTTCAATGAGCAGTTCTTC. Translation gives CASSLAGAGSFNEQFF. Full variable domain (remainder filled in from reference TRBV11-2 and TRBJ2-1): EAGVAQSPRYKIIEKRQSVAFWCNPISGHATLYWYQQILGQGPKLLIQFQNNGVVDDSQLPKDRFSAERLKGVDSTLKIQPAKLEDSAVYLCASSLAGAGSFNEQFFGPGTRLTVL.

Comment on this clonotype: One end of the junction fails to match germline, which may point to a read error. J is TRBJ2-5 and V is TRBV11-2, with a weak D call TRBD1 (5 bases). Germline lookup yields CDR1 SGHAT and CDR2 FQNNGV. The CDR3 consists of 14 residues. Here the CDR3 reads CAGSHRFPQETRYF. The CDR3 bases are TGTGCCGGCAGTCACAGGTTCCCGCAAGAGACCCGGTACTTC.

This clonotype has more than one count but fewer than ten. CDR3 DNA sequence: TGCAGCGTTGAGGGGACAGCCCCAAACATTCAGTACTTC. It yields the protein CSVEGTAPNIQYF. V usage is TRBV29-1 and J usage is TRBJ2-4, with TRBD1 matching over 7 bases. The J segment lost 6 bases and the V segment lost 3 bases, leaving 5 bases of the junction unmatched. The germline CDR1 and CDR2 sequences are SQVTM and ANQGSEA. The CDR3 has 13 amino acids.